Given below is one T cell receptor (beta chain) in context. The target antigen is unknown. The record originates from a study of PD-1 blockade in classical Hodgkin lymphoma. On the study more broadly: Patients were infused with nivolumab 3 mg/kg every 2 weeks. Findings of the study overall: Patients starting nivolumab less than 1 year after ASCT had lower diversity and were excluded from later analyses. Patients with a complete response exhibited baseline diversity comparable to newly diagnosed patients. CD4+ but not CD8+ TCR diversity rose significantly by C4D1.

This CDR3 has 16 amino acids. V was shortened by 2 bases and J by 1 base, with 14 bases between the two germline ends. CDR1 is MGHRA, CDR2 YSYEKL, per germline. Profiled with immunoSEQ multiplex PCR; TCRdb holds only in-frame clones, not every one. The data contain roughly 20,000 clones, around three quarters of them seen just once; the ten biggest clones take up 40%. The time point: cycle 4 day 1 (C4D1), after five to seven weeks of nivolumab. All trial patients relapsed after autologous stem cell transplantation. This chain joins TRBV4-1 and TRBJ2-5; D gene uncertain. The source of this sequence is a human donor with classical Hodgkin lymphoma. Specimen: peripheral blood mononuclear cells (PBMCs), collected before the fourth cycle of nivolumab. CDR3 sequence: CASSQKEGRPQETQYF. The CDR3 DNA reads TGCGCCAGCAGCCAAAAAGAAGGAAGGCCCCAAGAGACCCAGTACTTC.